This TCR beta chain came from a study of response to subunit inactivated influenza vaccine. General observations from the study: T cells newly recruited by each seasonal influenza vaccination are few, the authors suggested.

In the case of this clonotype: Its antigen is currently unknown.

The CDR3 length is 14 residues. J lost 8 bases, V lost 3 bases, and 10 bases had no gene match. Germline V CDR1 and CDR2: SGDLS, YYNGEE. TCRdb re-called the RT-PCR reads through MiXCR, storing one row per CDR3 protein. The sample shows hundreds of thousands of distinct CDR3 sequences, 13% to 15% of them seen only once. Sequencing used PBMCs from blood, obtained less than 15 days before vaccination. This TCR came from a man aged 50 or older who received an inactivated influenza vaccine. The J gene is TRBJ2-7, the V gene TRBV9; 8 bases line up with TRBD1. CDR3 nucleotides: TGTGCCAGCAGCGCCGGACAGGGAGAGATTAAGCAGTACTTC. Translated: CASSAGQGEIKQYF.